Following are 7 T cell receptor beta chains from one sample sequenced in a study of T cells in Graves' hyperthyroidism and ophthalmopathy. TCR beta CDR3 region amplification was performed from RNA transcripts. Carried out on the TCR CDR3, a first-round RT-PCR used the HTBI primer set. TCRdb passed the multiplex PCR reads through MiXCR, listing each CDR3 protein once. The sample records approximately 600,000 distinct CDR3 sequences, under 25% being singletons. The sequencing input was blood. The receptor source for this set is a man aged 30 to 39 with Graves' ophthalmopathy.

This sequence joins TRBV6-2 or TRBV6-3 and TRBJ2-7; D is ambiguous. Germline CDR1 is MNHEY and CDR2 is SVGEGT. CDR3 size: 15 residues. Trimming removed 7 bases at V and 4 bases at J, with 20 bases between. In DNA form, the CDR3 reads TGTGCCAGCACAACCGTATCCCAAGGTTATTACGAGCAGTACTTC. Translated: CASTTVSQGYYEQYF.

This rearrangement joins TRBV19 to TRBJ2-2; tentatively, D is TRBD1 (6 bases). The germline gives CDR1 LNHDA, CDR2 SQIVND (reference sequence). Trimming stripped 1 base from V and 6 bases from J, with 9 bases between. The CDR3 is 14 amino acids. The CDR3 DNA reads TGTGCCAGTAGTATAGTAGGGGGAGCCGGGGAGCTGTTTTTT. Encoded protein: CASSIVGGAGELFF.

This clonotype was observed once. V and J are TRBV29-1 and TRBJ2-5, with 8 positions matching TRBD2. Per the germline V gene, CDR1 is SQVTM and CDR2 is ANQGSEA. J was trimmed by 0 bases and V by 3 bases; bases with no gene match: 12. The length of the CDR3 is 17 residues. The CDR3 loop reads CSVDPGRGDPHQETQYF. The CDR3 DNA reads as TGCAGCGTTGACCCGGGGCGGGGGGACCCTCACCAAGAGACCCAGTACTTC.

The rearrangement joins TRBV29-1 to TRBJ2-7; the D gene is possibly TRBD2 (5 bases). Germline V gene lookup returns CDR1 SQVTM and CDR2 ANQGSEA. There are 12 residues in the CDR3. With 6 bases removed from V and 5 bases from J, the gap between germline ends came to 14 bases. The CDR3 loop reads CSVEVGSHEQYF. The CDR3 nucleotides read TGCAGCGTGGAGGTGGGTTCCCACGAGCAGTACTTC.

This sequence joins TRBV7-8 and TRBJ1-5; weak D call: TRBD1 (5 bases). The germline CDR1 and CDR2 sequences are SGHVS and FQNEAQ. Deletions cut 2 bases from V and 5 bases from J, with 22 bases between. This CDR3 has 18 amino acids. In nucleotides, the CDR3 is TGTGCCAGCAGCTTAACCCCTCGCGGACAAGCCCGGGATCAGCCCCAGCATTTT. Protein sequence: CASSLTPRGQARDQPQHF.

Note on this clonotype: With a much larger clone just one base away, this may be a read error. This chain joins TRBV11-2 and TRBJ2-1; D is ambiguous. The CDR3 is 12 amino acids. V dropped 8 bases and J dropped 10 bases, with 15 bases sitting between them. CDR1 and CDR2 (germline): SGHAT, FQNNGV. This CDR3 reads CASVGSYSEQFF. The CDR3 region has the DNA TGTGCCAGCGTGGGATCTTACTCCGAGCAGTTCTTC.

This clonotype was counted only a few times. The chain has TRBV7-2 and TRBJ2-5; 8 nucleotides agree with TRBD1. V gave up 1 base and J gave up 4 bases; unmatched junction bases: 5. Germline CDR1 SGHTA, CDR2 FQGNSA. This CDR3 has 15 amino acids. CDR3 in amino acids: CASSLDTGTGETQYF. CDR3 sequence (DNA): TGTGCCAGCAGCTTAGATACCGGGACAGGAGAGACCCAGTACTTC.